This T cell receptor (beta chain) originates from a study of chemoradiotherapy in HPV16-positive cancers. Background on the study: A couple of HPV16-positive patients' cells yielded candidate HPV-specific clones and common motifs.

Clones were sequenced by immunoSEQ multiplex PCR, and TCRdb holds only the in-frame ones, with some missing. Among fewer than 30,000 clones listed, about 90% were seen once. This clone has only one observation. The target antigen is unknown. Study-level results: Candidate HPV-specific clones and E7-related TCR motifs grew in tumor during treatment. HPV-specific T cells were functionally defined from only a couple of HPV16-positive patients.

CDR3 length equals 13 residues. Germline CDR1 is ENHRY and CDR2 is SYGVKD. Trimming took 8 bases from V and 2 from J, leaving 11 bases between them. Repeated repertoire sampling spanned the course of chemoradiotherapy. Sample: blood, taken from a patient who underwent chemoradiotherapy. The TCR originated in a human donor with HPV-associated anogenital cancer. The chain uses TRBV10-3 and TRBJ2-3, with D perhaps matching TRBD1 or TRBD2 (5 bases each). The CDR3 nucleotides read TGTGCCATCCGGGACGGCCTCACAGATACGCAGTATTTT. As protein: CAIRDGLTDTQYF.